This T cell receptor (beta chain) derives from a study of radiotherapy plus CTLA-4 blockade in lung cancer. The V gene lost 1 base and the J gene lost 7 bases, with 20 bases spanning the gap. Germline CDR1 and CDR2: SGHRS and YFSETQ. The CDR3 is 16 amino acids. The assay was immunoSEQ multiplex PCR, and TCRdb's table has in-frame clones only and misses some. The sample lists tens of thousands of clones, more than 60% occurring once. This clonotype was sampled from a human donor with non-small cell lung cancer who had a partial response to radiotherapy plus ipilimumab. The chain employs TRBV5-1 and TRBJ1-1; perhaps TRBD1 as D (5 bases). The sequences come from peripheral blood, collected from a patient treated with radiotherapy plus ipilimumab. The CDR3 loop reads CASSLKEAGGLDEAFF. In nucleotides, the CDR3 is TGCGCCAGCAGCTTGAAGGAGGCGGGGGGTTTGGATGAAGCTTTCTTT.